This T cell receptor (beta chain) originates from a study of blood T cell repertoires in COVID-19 (dated by TCRdb to about 2020). Study-level background: Samples from collaborators originated in the United States, Italy and Spain and spanned both the acute and convalescent phases of COVID-19. The prospective study material was composed of cDNA or gDNA derived from T cells, B-cell-depleted T cells, or PBMCs. The dataset comprised deeply sampled blood TCRbeta repertoires from subjects exposed to, actively infected with, or recovered from COVID-19. The repertoires were released in a freely available public database intended as a resource for research on the immune response to SARS-CoV-2. Samples were obtained from the ongoing ImmuneRACE study (first 160 participants) and from about 1,300 subjects provided by 6 global collaborators. Nearly every sample came with metadata listing a de-identified subject ID, COVID-19 status, age in years and sex. Where available, HLA class I and class II types were taken from metadata supplied by the sample provider and were not determined by assay-based typing. The paper as a whole reports these results and caveats: How much clinical and demographic metadata was included differed by source and by participant, and the metadata was provided uncurated.

With respect to this clone: Its antigen is currently not known. One base away there is no much larger clone; base qualities are not given.

In the prospective study, participants were roughly 18 to 95 years old, resided in around 25 geographic areas of the United States, and were enrolled through a virtual design. To assign participants to cohorts, the prospective study relied on clinical history that participants themselves reported in a screening survey and a study questionnaire. ImmuneRACE Cohort 3 recovered participants were defined by two consecutive negative NP/OP PCR tests, healthcare professional clearance, or symptom resolution. Each participant in the prospective study had whole blood, serum and a nasopharyngeal or oropharyngeal swab collected by mobile phlebotomists. Additional blood draws and questionnaires over an approximately 2-month period could optionally be provided by prospective study participants. Before DNA extraction, blood samples from the prospective study were shipped at room temperature or frozen. The immunoSEQ Assay, a bias-controlled multiplex PCR, was used to amplify TCRbeta CDR3 regions from genomic DNA. For the original study's pipeline: The number of nucleated cells in each sample was estimated by amplification of reference gene primers within the assay. Sequence reads were collapsed and filtered to measure the absolute abundance of every unique TCRbeta CDR3 rearrangement. For each sample, productive Simpson clonality was calculated as the square root of Simpson's diversity index over productive rearrangements. TCRdb's version of the immuneACCESS table is confined to in-frame rearrangements and falls short of the full clone set. An unresolved V gene accounts for under half of the shortfall where checked; the remainder is of unknown origin. V and J calls and clone size are copied from that table; D and trimming were computed from the DNA. This sample has about 330,000 clones in its table, and 92% of those were observed once. Jointly, the top ten make up around 18% of the sample.

CDR1 and CDR2 are read off the germline V gene (reference sequence) as LNHDA and SQIVND. V was cut back by 3 bases and J by 7 bases, leaving a gap of 9 bases between them. The CDR3 sequence holds 12 residues, the cysteine and phenylalanine included. The entry retains the CDR3 DNA only, 36 bases that are in frame from base 1. The sample taken for sequencing was PBMCs or T cells enriched from blood (not recorded which). This TCR came from a woman aged 25 to 39 who had recovered from COVID-19. Rearrangement joined TRBV19 to TRBJ1-2; a tentative D match to TRBD1 spans 5 bases. The CDR3 amino acid sequence is: CASSINGGGYTF. The DNA sequence is given as TGTGCCAGTAGTATCAACGGGGGTGGCTACACCTTC.